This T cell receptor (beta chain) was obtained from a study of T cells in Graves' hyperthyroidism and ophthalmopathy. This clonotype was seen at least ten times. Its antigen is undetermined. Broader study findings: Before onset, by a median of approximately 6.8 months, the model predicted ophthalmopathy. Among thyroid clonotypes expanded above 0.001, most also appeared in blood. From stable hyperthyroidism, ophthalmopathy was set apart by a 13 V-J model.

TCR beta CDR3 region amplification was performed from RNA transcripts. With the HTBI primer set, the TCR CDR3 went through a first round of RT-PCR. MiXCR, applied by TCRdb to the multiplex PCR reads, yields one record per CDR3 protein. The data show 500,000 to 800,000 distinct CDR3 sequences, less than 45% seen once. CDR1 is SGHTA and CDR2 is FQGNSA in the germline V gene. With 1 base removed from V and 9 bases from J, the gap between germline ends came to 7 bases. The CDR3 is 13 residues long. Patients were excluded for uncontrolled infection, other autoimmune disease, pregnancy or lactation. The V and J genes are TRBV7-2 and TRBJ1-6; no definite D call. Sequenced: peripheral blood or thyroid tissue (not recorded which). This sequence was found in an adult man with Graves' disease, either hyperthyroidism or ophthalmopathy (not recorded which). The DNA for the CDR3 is TGTGCCAGCAGCTTAGGTGCGGCTTCACCCCTCCACTTT. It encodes CASSLGAASPLHF.